A selection of T cell receptor beta chains follows, all from one sample in a study of blood T cells in healthy people across ages. A single record per CDR3 protein comes from TCRdb applying MiXCR to the 5' RACE reads. Of over 750,000 distinct CDR3 sequences in the sample, about 25% were seen once. This sample was shared with a second study, whose subject was T cells of mothers and their children.

What was sequenced was blood. All receptors derive from a boy aged 5-17 years in good health. Each CDR3 is given with its conserved first and last residue. The D gene is left open where the match is weak. Part of the rows lack a size; the others show once, few, many or a class for expanded clones.

NA TRBJ2-2 TRBV29-1 NA TGCAGCGTTCGGGACGGGAACACCGGGGAGCTGTTTTTT CSVRDGNTGELFF
NA TRBJ2-2 TRBV6-4 few TGTGCCAGCAGTGACTGGACAATTTCCGGGGAGCTGTTTTTT CASSDWTISGELFF
TRBD2 TRBJ2-1 TRBV20-1 NA TGCAGTGCTAGAAAACTAGCGGGAAATTTCAATGAGCAGTTCTTC CSARKLAGNFNEQFF
NA TRBJ1-2 TRBV12-5 NA TGTGCTAGTGGTTTGTGGAACAGCGCGAACTATGGCTACACCTTC CASGLWNSANYGYTF
TRBD2 TRBJ2-5 TRBV29-1 NA TGCAGCGTTGAAGCACTAGCGGGAGTGCGAGAGACCCAGTGCTTC CSVEALAGVRETQCF
TRBD2 TRBJ2-5 TRBV4-2 few TGTGCCAGCAGCCCCAGGACTAGCGGGAGTATCCAAGAGACCCAGTACTTC CASSPRTSGSIQETQYF
NA TRBJ2-7 TRBV10-3 NA TGTGCCATCAGTGAGCAGGGTTACTACGAGCAGTACTTC CAISEQGYYEQYF
NA TRBJ2-7 TRBV5-6 few TGTGCCAGCAGCTACACCCGGGACACCACCTACGAGCAGTACTTC CASSYTRDTTYEQYF
NA TRBJ2-1 TRBV15 NA TGTGCCACCAGCGACGGCCCCTCCTACAATGAGCAGTTCTTC CATSDGPSYNEQFF
NA TRBJ1-4 TRBV20-1 NA TGCAGTGCTAGGGTGGATAATGAAAAACTGTTTTTT CSARVDNEKLFF
NA TRBJ2-1 TRBV9 few TGTGCCAGCAGCCCCCTTTGGGGGCCCAATGAGCAGTTCTTC CASSPLWGPNEQFF
NA TRBJ2-4 TRBV7-9 few TGTGCCAGCAGCTTACAGGGTGAAAACATTCAGTACTTC CASSLQGENIQYF
TRBD1 TRBJ1-2 TRBV20-1 few TGCAGTGCTATCACAGGGGCAGGGAATGGCTACACCTTC CSAITGAGNGYTF
TRBD2 TRBJ2-1 TRBV29-1 NA TGCAGCGTTGAAGATTTTATGATGACCGGGACTAACAATGAGCAGTTCTTC CSVEDFMMTGTNNEQFF
NA TRBJ2-7 TRBV18 NA TGTGCCAGCTCACCTTCAGCCTTTTATGAGCAGTACTTC CASSPSAFYEQYF
NA TRBJ2-1 TRBV20-1 few TGCAGTGCTAGACCAGCTAGCATTCCGCCCTACAATGAGCAGTTCTTC CSARPASIPPYNEQFF
NA TRBJ2-1 TRBV3-1 NA TGTGCCAGCAGCCAAAGGAATCGGGACAAGTTCTTC CASSQRNRDKFF
NA TRBJ2-1 TRBV12-5 NA TGTGCTAGTGGTTTGTTAGATGAGCAGTTCTTC CASGLLDEQFF
NA TRBJ2-7 TRBV4-3 few TGCGCCAGCAGCCCCTCCTCCTACTCCTACGAGCAGTACTTC CASSPSSYSYEQYF
NA TRBJ2-7 TRBV29-1 NA TGCAGCGTTGGTCCCAGGGGCTACGAGCAGTACTTC CSVGPRGYEQYF
NA TRBJ2-5 TRBV5-6 NA TGTGCCAGCACCCAAGGGCCCCAAGAGACCCAGTACTTC CASTQGPQETQYF
NA TRBJ2-7 TRBV28 few TGTGCCACCCGGGAGATTCGGGACGGGCTGAGCTACGAGCAGTACTTC CATREIRDGLSYEQYF
NA TRBJ2-5 TRBV12-5 once TGTGCTAGTGGTATCCCCGGGACCGCCCAAGAGACCCAGTACTTC CASGIPGTAQETQYF
NA TRBJ1-2 TRBV28 NA TGTGCCAGCAGGCCAAACTCCCCGGGGGGTCATGGCTACACCTTC CASRPNSPGGHGYTF
NA TRBJ2-3 TRBV4-1 NA TGCGCCAGCAGCCACGCGCCAGCGAGCACAGATACGCAGTATTTT CASSHAPASTDTQYF
NA TRBJ2-3 TRBV25-1 NA TGTGCCAGCAGTGAATATTGGCTAACCGCTAGCACAGATACGCAGTATTTT CASSEYWLTASTDTQYF
TRBD1 TRBJ2-7 TRBV4-2 few TGTGCCAGCAGCCAATGGGACAGGCGATACGAGCAGTACTTC CASSQWDRRYEQYF
NA TRBJ2-1 TRBV29-1 NA TGCAGCGTAACGAGGGGGGGATCCTACAATGAGCAGTTCTTC CSVTRGGSYNEQFF
TRBD1 TRBJ2-5 TRBV3-1 NA TGTGCCAGCAGCCAAGATAGCCAGGGGGTTCGAAACCAGTACTTC CASSQDSQGVRNQYF
NA TRBJ2-7 TRBV3-1 NA TGTGCCAGCAGCCCCTGGGGTGGCGCAGGGATCAGCGAGCAGTACTTC CASSPWGGAGISEQYF
NA TRBJ2-6 TRBV7-9 NA TGTGCCAGCATCTCCAATCCGGCCCCTGGGGCCAACGTCCTGACTTTC CASISNPAPGANVLTF
NA TRBJ1-5 TRBV28 few TGTGCCAGCAGTTTTCGAGGGGGTAGCAATCAGCCCCAGCATTTT CASSFRGGSNQPQHF
NA TRBJ2-3 TRBV20-1 NA TGCAGTGCTACCCCCAGGCAGTTTAAAGTAGGGGGTACGCAGTATTTT CSATPRQFKVGGTQYF
NA TRBJ2-4 TRBV6-5 NA TGTGCCAGCAGTTACGGGCAGGGAAACATTCAGTACTTC CASSYGQGNIQYF
NA TRBJ2-1 TRBV7-2 many TGTGCCAGCAGCTTAGCAGGGCATGAGCAGTTCTTC CASSLAGHEQFF
NA TRBJ1-1 TRBV7-9 NA TGTGCCAGCAGCTCGCAGGTGGGCACTGAAGCTTTCTTT CASSSQVGTEAFF
TRBD2 TRBJ2-5 TRBV11-3 NA TGTGCCAGCAGCCCTATCACCACCGGGACGGTGGATCGGGAGGCCCAGTACTTC CASSPITTGTVDREAQYF
TRBD1 TRBJ2-6 TRBV9 NA TGTGCCAGCAGCCCATGGACAGGGGGTTTCTCTGGGGCCAACGTCCTGACTTTC CASSPWTGGFSGANVLTF
NA TRBJ2-7 TRBV3-1 few TGTGCCAGCAGCCAAGGGTACGGCTCCTACGAGCAGTACTTC CASSQGYGSYEQYF
TRBD2 TRBJ2-3 TRBV2 few TGTGCCAGCAGTATCGGGAGGCCGGGAGATACGCAGTATTTT CASSIGRPGDTQYF
NA TRBJ2-1 TRBV10-3 NA TGTGCCATCAGTGAGTCCGGGATTGAGCAGTTCTTC CAISESGIEQFF
TRBD2 TRBJ2-7 TRBV12-3/TRBV12-4 NA TGTGCCAGCAGCCCTGGACTAGACCCCGACGAGCAGTACTTC CASSPGLDPDEQYF
NA TRBJ2-2 TRBV10-3 few TGTGCCATCAGTGAGCAGGGGGAGCTGTTTTTT CAISEQGELFF
NA TRBJ1-1 TRBV27 NA TGTGCCAGCAGTTTAGGGTCGGGGATGAACACTGAAGCTTTCTTT CASSLGSGMNTEAFF
NA TRBJ1-2 TRBV7-2 NA TGTGCCAGCAGCTTAGATGGAGGGGGAGCTGGCTACACCTTC CASSLDGGGAGYTF
TRBD2 TRBJ2-1 TRBV7-9 NA TGTGCCAGCAGCCCGGGACAGTCAGGGACTAGCTTCTACAATGAGCAGTTCTTC CASSPGQSGTSFYNEQFF
TRBD2 TRBJ2-5 TRBV5-6 NA TGTGCCAGCAGCTCGACGACTAGCGGGAGGGCGTTGTTGCAAGAGACCCAGTACTTC CASSSTTSGRALLQETQYF
TRBD2 TRBJ2-1 TRBV7-9 many TGTGCCAGCAGCTTAGTTGGGACTAGCAGAAATGAGCAGTTCTTC CASSLVGTSRNEQFF
NA TRBJ2-1 TRBV6-5 many TGTGCCAGCAGTCGCTTCAAGGGGAACAATGAGCAGTTCTTC CASSRFKGNNEQFF
NA TRBJ1-2 TRBV5-1 few TGCGCCAGCAGCTTGGAGGTCCCGGGCGACTATGGCTACACCTTC CASSLEVPGDYGYTF
NA TRBJ2-7 TRBV29-1 NA TGCAGCGTTGTGGGACGGGATTCCTACGAGCAGTACTTC CSVVGRDSYEQYF
TRBD1 TRBJ2-5 TRBV20-1 few TGCAGTGCTAGAGACCGGGACAGGGGAGAGACCCAGTACTTC CSARDRDRGETQYF
TRBD2 TRBJ2-2 TRBV12-3/TRBV12-4 few TGTGCCAGCAGTTTAGTTGCGGGAGTTAGCACCGGGGAGCTGTTTTTT CASSLVAGVSTGELFF
NA TRBJ2-3 TRBV9 NA TGTGCCAGCAGCGCCCAGACTATCAGCACAGATACGCAGTATTTT CASSAQTISTDTQYF
NA TRBJ2-3 TRBV12-3/TRBV12-4 few TGTGCCAGCAGTCTCTTGAGAGTGACAGATACGCAGTATTTT CASSLLRVTDTQYF
NA TRBJ2-3 TRBV4-1 few TGCGCCAGCAGCCAAGATTCCCCTTCCACAGATACGCAGTATTTT CASSQDSPSTDTQYF
NA TRBJ2-7 TRBV6-6 NA TGTGCCAGCAGTTACCATGACAGCTACGAGCAGTACTTC CASSYHDSYEQYF